This T cell receptor beta chain was recovered during a study of human T cells and chemical hapten exposure. Study-level information: Patch tests of 0.01% DPC on the upper back were read at 6 days.

Time point meaning: pre-sensitization, week 0. Treatment in this sample: therapeutic diphenylcyclopropenone sensitization with weekly scalp DPC. Whole blood, unfractionated, served as the material for total RNA extraction. Under the authors' procedure: With a range of roughly 20,000 to 690,600, the median per sample was around 97,000 TCRs. TCRdb reanalysed the RACE reads using MiXCR and keeps one entry per CDR3 protein. In this record, the V and J calls reflect TCRdb's handling and not the investigators' own analysis. The sample has under 300,000 distinct CDR3 sequences, over 8% seen once. Overall study findings and caveats: A positive correlation with patch test score was found for PT1 expanded TCR counts.

This clonotype showed up just a few times. Its antigen remains unknown. With V trimmed by 3 bases and J by 9 bases, 4 bases remained unmatched. The CDR3 extends over 13 amino acids. CDR1 SGHTA and CDR2 FQGNSA come from the germline V gene. The clonotype comes from a woman aged 40 to 50 with alopecia areata. Some clones in this sample may be carry-over from other donors' samples. Sample: whole blood, taken in connection with sensitization to the hapten diphenylcyclopropenone (DPC). The chain recombines TRBV7-2 with TRBJ2-1; 8 nucleotides match TRBD2. CDR3 protein: CASSFGLAGEQFF. In DNA, the CDR3 is TGTGCCAGCAGCTTTGGACTAGCCGGTGAGCAGTTCTTC.